This T cell receptor beta chain was sequenced in a study of OX40 agonist ivuxolimab in advanced cancers. General study results and limits: The CD4+ and CD8+ T cells in the blood had expanded clonally by week 6 at 0.1 to 3.0 mg/kg.

For this clone: What it binds is not known.

Germline assignment: CDR1 SGDLS and CDR2 YYNGEE. V gave up 0 bases and J gave up 3 bases, with 5 bases separating them. This CDR3 is built from 13 residues. The assay was immunoSEQ multiplex PCR, and TCRdb's table has in-frame clones only and misses some. The table shows around 53,000 clones, with 85% occurring only once. This sequence was found in an adult with an advanced solid tumor such as melanoma, head and neck, liver or kidney cancer. The chain uses TRBV9 and TRBJ2-3; D unresolved. Sample: CD4+ or CD8+ T cells sorted from blood, taken in a trial of the OX40 agonist ivuxolimab. Here the CDR3 DNA reads TGTGCCAGCAGCGTAGACGGGACAGATACGCAGTATTTT. It translates to CASSVDGTDTQYF.